What follows are 10 T cell receptor beta chains derived from one specimen sequenced in a study of shared clonotypes between healthy human individuals. Profiled with immunoSEQ multiplex PCR; TCRdb holds only in-frame clones, not every one. The sample carries approximately 470,000 clones, approximately 80% recorded once. Sequenced material: PBMCs. These receptors were collected from a woman in her 40s in good health. Some clones in this sample may be carry-over from other donors' samples.

V usage is TRBV28 and J usage is TRBJ1-3, with D unresolved. This CDR3 is 16 amino acids long. Germline V CDR1 and CDR2: MDHEN, SYDVKM. Between the trimmed V and J ends, which lost 5 bases and 4 bases, there was a span of 18 bases. As DNA, the CDR3 is TGTGCCAGCAGTCTAGCGGCGGCAGAGAGAGGAAACACCATATATTTT. It translates to CASSLAAAERGNTIYF. Full variable domain (rest looked up from reference TRBV28 and TRBJ1-3): DVKVTQSSRYLVKRTGEKVFLECVQDMDHENMFWYRQDPGLGLRLIYFSYDVKMKEKGDIPEGYSVSREKKERFSLILESASTNQTSMYLCASSLAAAERGNTIYFGEGSWLTVV.

The sample holds a few counts of this clone. The rearrangement joins TRBV28 to TRBJ2-3; D is ambiguous. There are 20 residues in the CDR3. Germline-derived CDR1 and CDR2 are MDHEN and SYDVKM. V gave up 1 base and J gave up 0 bases, with 23 bases separating them. The CDR3 loop is CASSLFDAHLSWFSTDTQYF. The CDR3, as DNA: TGTGCCAGCAGTTTATTTGATGCCCACCTCTCCTGGTTTAGCACAGATACGCAGTATTTT.

This sequence joins TRBV28 and TRBJ1-1; D ambiguous. The germline V gene has CDR1 MDHEN and CDR2 SYDVKM. Trimming took off 6 bases at V and 5 bases at J, with 16 bases between the two ends. The CDR3 contains 14 residues. The CDR3 region is CASSPVGLWTEAFF. CDR3 in DNA: TGTGCCAGCAGCCCTGTGGGCCTTTGGACTGAAGCTTTCTTT.

The chain couples TRBV2 to TRBJ2-3; 8 bases agree with TRBD2. This CDR3 has 16 amino acids. With 3 bases clipped from V and 0 bases from J, the junction kept 5 bases outside the gene matches. Germline V gives CDR1 SNHLY, CDR2 FYNNEI. The CDR3 protein is CASSDPRLASTDTQYF. The CDR3 bases are TGTGCCAGCAGTGATCCGCGACTAGCGAGCACAGATACGCAGTATTTT.

This clone has a single count. The chain uses TRBV28 and TRBJ2-1; D is unresolved. V was pared by 11 bases and J by 4 bases, with 15 bases between. CDR3 length: 13 residues. The germline CDR1 and CDR2 sequences are MDHEN and SYDVKM. The CDR3, as DNA: TGTGCCTCTCGAAAGGCAGCTTACAATGAGCAGTTCTTC. It encodes CASRKAAYNEQFF.

The rearrangement joins TRBV7-9 to TRBJ1-2; D gene unclear. Germline V gene lookup returns CDR1 SEHNR and CDR2 FQNEAQ (reference sequence). Trimming left V 4 bases short and J 5 bases short, with 11 bases between. This CDR3 contains 13 residues. The CDR3 reads CASSWVAAYGYTF. The CDR3 DNA reads as TGTGCCAGCAGCTGGGTGGCGGCGTATGGCTACACCTTC.

At least ten counts were recorded for this clone. This specimen includes other DNA sequences encoding the same CDR3. This chain uses TRBV11-1 with TRBJ2-5; tentatively, D is TRBD2 (6 bases). V was shortened by 3 bases and J by 7 bases, with 18 bases between the two germline ends. The CDR3 contains 15 residues. CDR1 and CDR2 (germline): SGHAT, FQDESV (reference sequence). CDR3 region: CASSFRTAEGGTQYF. Here the CDR3 DNA reads TGTGCCAGCAGCTTCAGAACGGCGGAGGGCGGGACCCAGTACTTC.

CDR3: CASGPLSVGEQFF. The CDR3 region has the DNA TGTGCCAGCGGTCCGTTATCGGTAGGTGAGCAGTTCTTC. The chain is built from TRBV27 and TRBJ2-1; D ambiguous. The CDR3 length is 13 residues. The V gene's germline CDR1 is MNHEY and CDR2 SMNVEV (reference sequence). V dropped 8 bases and J dropped 9 bases, with 17 bases sitting between them.

A remark on this clone: Additional DNA sequences in this sample encode the identical CDR3. CDR3 nucleotide sequence: TGTGCCAGCAGCTTAGATAGCGCTTACGAGCAGTACTTC. It translates to CASSLDSAYEQYF. J is TRBJ2-7 and V is TRBV7-9; weak D call: TRBD2 (5 bases). Trimming removed 1 base at V and 4 bases at J, with 8 bases between. This CDR3 is 13 amino acids long. Germline values: CDR1 SEHNR, CDR2 FQNEAQ (reference sequence).

V is TRBV10-3 and J is TRBJ2-6; possibly TRBD2 for D (5 bases). Trimming cost V 6 bases and J 0 bases, with 12 bases left between them. CDR1 ENHRY and CDR2 SYGVKD come from the germline V gene. The CDR3 runs 16 residues. In nucleotides, the CDR3 is TGTGCCATCAGCCCGCAAGAGGGCTCTGGGGCCAACGTCCTGACTTTC. Amino acids: CAISPQEGSGANVLTF.